This T cell receptor (beta chain) was captured in a study of cytomegalovirus exposure and HLA in healthy donors. Healthy bone marrow donors made up the donor group. A word on this clone: Its antigen is not known.

Primers included in the PCR were 60 Vbeta and 13 Jbeta primers. Assay: immunoSEQ multiplex PCR; the TCRdb copy retains only in-frame clones and omits some. There are fewer than 150,000 clones in the sample; approximately 80% occur only once, and 4.9% lies in the top ten. General study results and limits: TCR beta V segments were, for the most part, productive about 87% or about 30% of the time in an earlier analysis. According to the study, 160 or so TCR beta chains were cytomegalovirus-associated. HLA-A and HLA-B allele assignments for most subjects were reportedly predicted accurately using TCR beta sequences.

Germline V gene data show CDR1 as ENHRY and CDR2 as SYGVKD. Trimming removed 0 bases from V and 9 bases from J; junction bases left unmatched: 9. This CDR3 contains 16 residues. This chain joins TRBV10-3 and TRBJ2-1, with TRBD2 identical over 9 bases. The sample was PBMCs. The sequence came from a woman between 45 and 60 years old in good health and CMV-seronegative. This CDR3 is CAISESGLAGNCEQFF. The CDR3 DNA sequence: TGTGCCATCAGTGAGTCGGGGCTAGCGGGGAATTGTGAGCAGTTCTTC.